Given below is one T cell receptor beta chain in context. Germline CDR1 and CDR2: WNHNN and SYGVQD (reference sequence). The length of the CDR3 is 18 residues. V gave up 5 bases and J gave up 4 bases; unmatched junction bases: 13. This sample was taken from a study of blood T cell repertoires in COVID-19. At the level of the study: COVID-19 samples from acute and convalescent phases originated in the United States, Italy and Spain. T cells, B-cell-depleted T cells, or PBMCs provided the cDNA or gDNA that served as material.

Authors' processing steps: Amplification of reference gene primers provided the estimated nucleated cell counts. TCRdb's copy holds only in-frame clones and misses some; the assay was immunoSEQ multiplex PCR. V and J calls and clone size are those listed in that table; D and trimming were worked out from the DNA. The sample shows tens of thousands of clones, around 80% of them seen only once. This chain connects TRBV10-1 to TRBJ2-2; 10 bases are shared with TRBD1. The origin of this receptor is a middle-aged man with active or convalescent COVID-19. What was sequenced was peripheral blood. CDR3: CASSPGQGLGSGTGELFF. As DNA, the CDR3 is TGCGCCAGCAGTCCGGGACAGGGGCTCGGTAGCGGCACCGGGGAGCTGTTTTTT.